The rows below give T cell receptor beta chains drawn from one sample of a study of technical replicates of blood from a handful of donors. The repertoire was sequenced with immunoSEQ multiplex PCR; TCRdb's copy has only in-frame clones and lacks some. The sample yields 73,000 or so clones, over 75% seen once. Material for sequencing was T cells isolated from PBMCs. The receptor set was obtained from a human donor in good health. The CDR3 runs from the conserved cysteine through the conserved F or W. D genes are given only for firm matches. Only some rows state a clone size, as once, few, many or a class for expanded clones.

V gene	J gene	D gene	clone size	CDR3 DNA	CDR3 protein
TRBV11-2	TRBJ2-3	NA	NA	TGTGCCAGCAGCTTCCGCGAAGACTGGCTGGGAGTGAATTTT	CASSFREDWLGVNF
TRBV10-2	TRBJ2-2	NA	NA	TGCGCCAGCAGTGAGTCCCGGAACACCGGGGAGCTGTTTTTT	CASSESRNTGELFF
TRBV6-5	TRBJ2-1	NA	NA	TGTGCCAGCGGTTACCTCAATGAGCAGTTCTTC	CASGYLNEQFF
TRBV28	TRBJ1-5	NA	NA	TGTGCCAGCAGTTCTCTCAGGGAAACCCGCTATCAGCCCCAGCATTTT	CASSSLRETRYQPQHF
TRBV6-5	TRBJ1-6	TRBD1	few	TGTGCCAGCAGCTGGACAGGAGCGAATTCACCCCTCCACTTT	CASSWTGANSPLHF
TRBV11-2	TRBJ1-1	TRBD1	NA	TGTGCCAGCAGCTTAACAGGGGACCACACTGAAGCTTTCTTT	CASSLTGDHTEAFF
TRBV30	TRBJ2-3	TRBD2	NA	TGTGCCTGGAGTGAGTGGGGGACTAGCGGGGGGGCAGATACGCAGTATTTT	CAWSEWGTSGGADTQYF
TRBV14	TRBJ2-3	TRBD2	once	TGTGCCAGCAGCCGCCAGCGGGGACCCACAGATACGCAGTATTTT	CASSRQRGPTDTQYF
TRBV7-2	TRBJ2-7	TRBD2	NA	TGTGCCAGCAGCTTAGAGGGGCTAGCGGGAGCCTACGAGCAGTACTTC	CASSLEGLAGAYEQYF
TRBV9	TRBJ1-2	TRBD1	NA	TGTGCCAGCAGCGTAGCCCAAATCCAGACAGGGATGAACTATGGCTACACCTTC	CASSVAQIQTGMNYGYTF
TRBV10-1	TRBJ2-3	TRBD2	NA	TGCGCCAGCAGTGAGTTAAGCGGGGAAGATACTAGCACAGATACGCAGTATTTT	CASSELSGEDTSTDTQYF
TRBV5-4	TRBJ2-6	NA	NA	TGTGCCAGCAGCTCTCCCCAGGGCCTTCTCTCTGGGGCCAACGTCCTGACTTTC	CASSSPQGLLSGANVLTF
TRBV2	TRBJ2-7	NA	NA	TGTGCCAGCAGTGAAAAATTAATTATTCGGTTAAGGGGCAGCTACGAGCAGTACTTC	CASSEKLIIRLRGSYEQYF
TRBV7-9	TRBJ1-4	TRBD1	few	TGTGCCAGCAGCTTCGGGACAGGGGACGAAAAACTGTTTTTT	CASSFGTGDEKLFF
TRBV5-1	TRBJ2-7	NA	NA	TGCGCCAGCCGGGACATCCGGGGACGATACGAGCAGTACTTC	CASRDIRGRYEQYF
TRBV11-2	TRBJ2-3	NA	NA	TGTGCCAGCAGCCGAGGAGCTACTCGCACAGATACGCAGTATTTT	CASSRGATRTDTQYF
TRBV28	TRBJ2-2	NA	NA	TGTGCCAGCAGTTCCGACTTAGGCGACACCGGGGAGCTGTTTTTT	CASSSDLGDTGELFF
TRBV7-8	TRBJ2-3	TRBD2	NA	TGTGCCAGCAGCTTATCCTCGACTAGCGGGGGCTTCACAGATACGCAGTATTTT	CASSLSSTSGGFTDTQYF
TRBV28	TRBJ1-2	TRBD1	once	TGTGCCAGCAGTTTAACAGGGGACTATGGCTACACCTTC	CASSLTGDYGYTF
TRBV4-1	TRBJ1-2	NA	NA	TGCGCCAGCAGCCAAGATTTTGGGGAGGGCGATGGCTACACCTTC	CASSQDFGEGDGYTF
TRBV18	TRBJ2-2	NA	NA	TGTGCCAGCTCACCACCGCCGGGGGACACCGGGGAGCTGTTTTTT	CASSPPPGDTGELFF
TRBV15	TRBJ1-1	NA	NA	TGTGCCACCAGCTCCCGCGCGTTCGAAAACACTGAAGCTTTCTTT	CATSSRAFENTEAFF
TRBV19	TRBJ2-2	NA	NA	TGTGCCAGTAGTATACCTCGGGAGAGCGGGGAGCTGTTTTTT	CASSIPRESGELFF
TRBV9	TRBJ2-2	NA	once	TGTGCCAGCAGCCCTCAGTCCGGGGAGCTGTTTTTT	CASSPQSGELFF
TRBV7-9	TRBJ2-5	NA	NA	TGTGCCATCGAACCTACCGGAGAGACCCAGTACTTC	CAIEPTGETQYF
TRBV10-1	TRBJ2-1	TRBD2	NA	TGCGCCAGCCAGAACCTAGCGGGCACCGACAATGAGCAGTTCTTC	CASQNLAGTDNEQFF
TRBV2	TRBJ1-5	NA	NA	TGTGCCAGCAGTGAAAGGGAGGGTAGCAATCAGCCCCAGCATTTT	CASSEREGSNQPQHF